Each of the 28 T cell receptor beta chains below was sequenced from the same sample in a study of post-analysis software for immune sequencing data. These receptors' antigens are unknown. Tagging with unique molecular identifiers was a feature of the TCR beta cDNA libraries. Using its own MiXCR run on the PCR reads, TCRdb lists one record per CDR3 protein. This sample carries some 690,000 distinct CDR3 sequences, 25% to 30% of them seen once, and the ten largest clones take around 0.55%. Study-wide results and caveats: About 5 TRBV segments were more frequent in patients than controls; TRBV5-6, TRBV5-1 and TRBV20-1 belonged to this group.

The specimen sequenced was blood. These receptors were obtained from a girl aged 10-17 years with multiple sclerosis.

V and J are TRBV25-1 and TRBJ2-2, with a weak D call TRBD2 (6 bases). The V end was cut by 1 base, the J end by 4 bases, with 10 bases between. CDR1 and CDR2 from the germline V gene are MGHDK and SYGVNS. The CDR3 spans 15 residues. The CDR3 DNA follows: TGTGCCAGCAGTGAATGGGCGGGGCGCACCGGGGAGCTGTTTTTT. Translating it yields CASSEWAGRTGELFF. The entire variable domain, with the rest obtained from reference TRBV25-1 and TRBJ2-2, is as follows: EADIYQTPRYLVIGTGKKITLECSQTMGHDKMYWYQQDPGMELHLIHYSYGVNSTEKGDLSSESTVSRIRTEHFPLTLESARPSHTSQYLCASSEWAGRTGELFFGEGSRLTVL.

The rearrangement uses TRBV5-1 and TRBJ2-4; 11 bases are shared with TRBD2. Germline CDR1 is SGHRS and CDR2 is YFSETQ. This CDR3 spans 14 amino acids. V was clipped by 4 bases and J by 9 bases; unmatched bases: 6. Here the CDR3 reads CASSETSGGSIQYF. CDR3 in DNA: TGCGCCAGCAGCGAAACTAGCGGGGGTAGCATTCAGTACTTC.

The chain uses TRBV29-1 and TRBJ2-5; 13 bases line up with TRBD2. Germline loops: CDR1 SQVTM, CDR2 ANQGSEA. The CDR3 totals 18 residues. Unmatched junction bases numbered 11, after V lost 0 bases and J lost 4 bases. This CDR3 is CSVEDTATSGGPLETQYF. The CDR3 DNA sequence: TGCAGCGTTGAAGATACGGCGACTAGCGGGGGGCCACTAGAGACCCAGTACTTC. Based on the CDR3 plus reference TRBV29-1 and TRBJ2-5, the full variable domain is SAVISQKPSRDICQRGTSLTIQCQVDSQVTMMFWYRQQPGQSLTLIATANQGSEATYESGFVIDKFPISRPNLTFSTLTVSNMSPEDSSIYLCSVEDTATSGGPLETQYFGPGTRLLVL.

This clonotype was observed a handful of times. The genes are TRBV5-8 and TRBJ1-6, with D maybe TRBD1 (6 bases). CDR3 size: 16 residues. V lost 4 bases and J 7 bases, leaving 18 bases between the germline ends. The germline gives CDR1 SGHTS, CDR2 YDEGEE. CDR3 nucleotides: TGTGCCAGCAGCCAACCCTCCGGGACACGGAATTCACCCCTCCACTTT. It yields the protein CASSQPSGTRNSPLHF.

This clonotype appeared a few times. This sequence joins TRBV4-1 and TRBJ1-1; possibly TRBD1 for D (6 bases). The CDR3 covers 17 residues. Trimming took off 4 bases at V and 4 bases at J, with 22 bases between the two ends. Germline assignment: CDR1 MGHRA and CDR2 YSYEKL. The CDR3 sequence: CASSPQVGGAGLTEAFF. The DNA of the CDR3 is TGCGCCAGCAGCCCTCAAGTCGGGGGGGCAGGTCTCACTGAAGCTTTCTTT.

In its sample, this clonotype was seen a few times. This sequence joins TRBV12-3 or TRBV12-4 and TRBJ2-3; no firm D call. This CDR3 is 13 amino acids long. V lost 4 bases and J 6 bases, leaving 11 bases between the germline ends. CDR3 region: CASSWAPPDTQYF. For the CDR3, the DNA is TGTGCCAGCAGTTGGGCCCCCCCGGATACGCAGTATTTT.

There are a few counts of this clonotype. V gene TRBV12-3 or TRBV12-4 combines with J gene TRBJ2-3, with 8 bases matching TRBD2. The V gene end was trimmed by 5 bases and the J gene end by 3 bases; junction bases not matched to a gene: 7. This CDR3 region has 15 residues. The CDR3, as DNA: TGTGCCAGCAGTCTAGGGACTAGGGATACAGATACGCAGTATTTT. This codes for CASSLGTRDTDTQYF.

A few counts support this clonotype. This chain joins TRBV7-8 and TRBJ2-1; D is unresolved. There are 13 residues in the CDR3. Germline V gene lookup returns CDR1 SGHVS and CDR2 FQNEAQ. V gave up 2 bases and J gave up 9 bases, with 11 bases separating them. The CDR3 is CASSLRTGGEQFF. CDR3 bases: TGTGCCAGCAGCTTAAGAACGGGCGGTGAGCAGTTCTTC.

This chain connects TRBV7-9 to TRBJ2-5; D is unclear. The DNA end is a closer match to TRBJ2-7, so the J assignment may be wrong. Germline lookup yields CDR1 SEHNR and CDR2 FQNEAQ (reference sequence). The CDR3 is 11 amino acids. The CDR3, as DNA: TGTGCCAGCAGCCCGTCCCTCGAGCAGTACTTC. It is translated as CASSPSLEQYF.

Of note for this clonotype: A junction boundary mismatches the germline segment, possibly from a read error. J is TRBJ2-7 and V is TRBV5-8; 9 nucleotides line up with TRBD1. CDR3 length equals 15 residues. Germline loops: CDR1 SGHTS, CDR2 YDEGEE. CDR3 loop: CASSLVHRGRYERYF. Here the CDR3 DNA reads TGTGCCAGCAGCTTGGTTCACAGGGGGCGCTACGAGCGGTACTTC.

This chain joins TRBV11-3 and TRBJ2-1; D uncertain. The CDR3 totals 13 residues. Germline CDR1 reads SGHNT; CDR2 reads YENEEA. Trimming left V 5 bases short and J 13 bases short, with 18 bases between. CDR3: CASSTGSRSLQFF. CDR3 in DNA: TGTGCCAGCAGCACCGGGTCTAGATCCCTCCAGTTCTTC.

The J gene is TRBJ2-7, the V gene TRBV20-1; D is perhaps TRBD1 (6 bases). Germline assignment: CDR1 DFQATT and CDR2 SNEGSKA (reference sequence). The CDR3 length is 13 residues. Trimming pared 3 bases from V and 0 bases from J, leaving 9 bases between. CDR3: CSAREQGSYEQYF. CDR3 nucleotides: TGCAGTGCTAGGGAACAGGGCTCCTACGAGCAGTACTTC.

The J gene is TRBJ2-7, the V gene TRBV7-2; D not certain. Trimming took 1 base from V and 6 from J, leaving 13 bases between them. The V gene's germline CDR1 is SGHTA and CDR2 FQGNSA. The CDR3 is 14 residues long. The CDR3 sequence: CASSLGGGLVEQYF. As DNA, the CDR3 is TGTGCCAGCAGCTTAGGTGGCGGTCTCGTCGAGCAGTACTTC.

The V and J genes are TRBV7-2 and TRBJ2-7, with unresolved D. The CDR3 spans 15 residues. With 1 base removed from V and 1 base from J, the gap between germline ends came to 11 bases. From germline, CDR1 is SGHTA and CDR2 FQGNSA. CDR3 sequence (DNA): TGTGCCAGCAGCTTAGGAGTTTCCACTTCCTACGAGCAGTACTTC. Protein product: CASSLGVSTSYEQYF.

V is TRBV27 and J is TRBJ2-7; possible D gene TRBD2, 6 bases. Germline V gives CDR1 MNHEY, CDR2 SMNVEV (reference sequence). The length of the CDR3 is 15 residues. The V end was cut by 6 bases, the J end by 3 bases, with 18 bases between. CDR3 DNA: TGTGCCAGCAGGCTTCCCGGGGCCGGGGGCTACGAGCAGTACTTC. It translates to CASRLPGAGGYEQYF.

The rearrangement uses TRBV11-2 and TRBJ2-2; unclear D gene. This CDR3 is built from 15 residues. V lost 1 base and J lost 6, with 12 bases in between. Germline values: CDR1 SGHAT, CDR2 FQNNGV. The CDR3 region is CASSLVPGRSGELFF. CDR3 coding DNA: TGTGCCAGCAGCTTAGTTCCAGGAAGGTCCGGGGAGCTGTTTTTT.

The gene calls are TRBV6-6 and TRBJ1-1; 9 bases map to TRBD1. The CDR3 loop spans 16 amino acids. CDR1 is MNHNY and CDR2 is SVGAGI in the germline V gene (reference sequence). Losses at the gene ends were 0 bases for V and 2 bases for J; bases not matched to a gene: 4. The CDR3 loop reads CASSYSMGQGNTEAFF. DNA for the CDR3: TGTGCCAGCAGTTACTCGATGGGACAGGGTAACACTGAAGCTTTCTTT.

In its sample, this clonotype was seen a few times. This chain connects TRBV4-3 to TRBJ2-3; TRBD2 is a possible D gene (6 bases). The CDR3 is 15 amino acids. V was pared by 0 bases and J by 5 bases, with 12 bases between. Germline V gene lookup returns CDR1 LGHNA and CDR2 YSLEER. The CDR3 coding sequence is TGCGCCAGCAGCCAAGATCGACTAGGAGGAGATACGCAGTATTTT. Amino acid sequence: CASSQDRLGGDTQYF.

This clonotype appeared a few times. This sequence joins TRBV20-1 and TRBJ2-4; 11 bases are a match to TRBD2. Germline V gives CDR1 DFQATT, CDR2 SNEGSKA (reference sequence). V lost 1 base, J lost 5 bases, and 7 bases stayed unmatched. The CDR3 extends over 16 amino acids. CDR3 in DNA: TGCAGTGCTAGAGGTGCTAGCGGGGGGACCCAAAACATTCAGTACTTC. Amino acid sequence: CSARGASGGTQNIQYF.

The genes are TRBV3-1 and TRBJ2-1, with D uncertain. Germline CDR1 reads LGHDT; CDR2 reads YNNKEL (reference sequence). The CDR3 is made up of 14 amino acids. Trimming removed 0 bases at V and 7 bases at J, with 10 bases between. CDR3: CASSQDLRFNEQFF. The CDR3 DNA reads as TGTGCCAGCAGCCAAGATTTGCGGTTTAATGAGCAGTTCTTC.

This clonotype was picked up a small number of times. This chain links TRBV6-1 with TRBJ2-3; D uncertain. Trimming stripped 1 base from V and 6 bases from J, with 14 bases between. The CDR3 loop spans 15 amino acids. Germline assignment: CDR1 MNHNS and CDR2 SASEGT. The CDR3 sequence is CASSEGEIMGDTQYF. The CDR3 DNA follows: TGTGCCAGCAGTGAAGGGGAAATTATGGGGGATACGCAGTATTTT.

This chain uses TRBV12-3 or TRBV12-4 with TRBJ2-1, with 8 bases aligning to TRBD2. CDR3 length equals 15 residues. V shed 6 bases, J shed 5 bases, and the junction held 9 bases outside the gene matches. The CDR3 sequence is CASRYLSGKDNEQFF. For the CDR3, the DNA is TGTGCCAGCAGATACCTTAGCGGGAAAGACAATGAGCAGTTCTTC.

This clonotype showed up just a few times. V is TRBV20-1 and J is TRBJ2-3, with a tentative D call TRBD2 (5 bases). Germline CDR1 is DFQATT and CDR2 is SNEGSKA (reference sequence). The CDR3 sequence is 15 residues long. With 2 bases removed from V and 2 bases from J, the gap between germline ends came to 14 bases. The CDR3 sequence is CSARPLSGLTDTQYF. The CDR3 DNA reads TGCAGTGCTAGACCCCTCAGCGGTCTCACAGATACGCAGTATTTT.

To note about this clonotype: At one end the junction does not follow the germline gene, possibly because of a read error. This rearrangement joins TRBV6-2 or TRBV6-3 to TRBJ2-7; perhaps D is TRBD1 or TRBD2 (5 bases each). The CDR3 extends over 10 amino acids. Germline V gene data show CDR1 as MNHEY and CDR2 as SVGEGT. The CDR3 nucleotides are TGTGCCAGCAGCAAAGGGGAGCAATACTTC. As protein: CASSKGEQYF.

This clonotype appeared a few times. The V call is TRBV7-9, the J call TRBJ2-7; perhaps D is TRBD1 or TRBD2 (5 bases each). The CDR3 covers 17 residues. CDR1 is SEHNR, CDR2 FQNEAQ, per germline (reference sequence). The V and J ends lost 0 bases and 0 bases respectively, with 15 bases between them. The CDR3 reads CASSLAPSGAYSYEQYF. The CDR3, as DNA: TGTGCCAGCAGCTTAGCGCCGTCCGGGGCCTACTCCTACGAGCAGTACTTC.

This clonotype was seen ten or more times. V and J are TRBV12-3 or TRBV12-4 and TRBJ2-1; TRBD1 might be the D (6 bases). V lost 5 bases and J 6 bases, leaving 14 bases between the germline ends. The CDR3 has 14 residues. Here the CDR3 DNA reads TGTGCCAGCAGTAAACAGGGTTGGGTCAATGAGCAGTTCTTC. Its protein product is CASSKQGWVNEQFF.

The sample holds a few counts of this clonotype. The chain couples TRBV10-3 to TRBJ2-7; D is ambiguous. The CDR3 is made up of 11 amino acids. The V gene's germline CDR1 is ENHRY and CDR2 SYGVKD. V was pared by 1 base and J by 4 bases, with 2 bases between. CDR3 nucleotide sequence: TGTGCCATCAGTGAGTTGTACGAGCAGTACTTC. Protein sequence: CAISELYEQYF.

A few counts support this clonotype. The rearrangement joins TRBV7-9 to TRBJ1-2, with D maybe TRBD1 (5 bases). This CDR3 spans 13 amino acids. Germline values: CDR1 SEHNR, CDR2 FQNEAQ (reference sequence). Trimming pared 1 base from V and 6 bases from J, leaving 9 bases between. The CDR3 loop is CASSLDLTDGYTF. CDR3 in DNA: TGTGCCAGCAGCTTAGACCTGACAGATGGCTACACCTTC.